Following are 4 T cell receptor beta chains from one sample sequenced in a study of blood T cell repertoires in COVID-19. Profiling relied on immunoSEQ multiplex PCR, and the TCRdb table lists in-frame clones only, not all of them. The table has 100,000 to 150,000 clones, around 80% seen once. What was sequenced was peripheral blood. The receptors come from a man aged 30 to 39 with COVID-19, enrolled during active disease.

This chain links TRBV30 with TRBJ2-7; D may be TRBD1 (5 bases). Germline loops: CDR1 GTSNPN, CDR2 SVGIG (reference sequence). The V gene lost 7 bases and the J gene lost 1 base, with 11 bases spanning the gap. The CDR3 sequence is 12 residues long. DNA for the CDR3: TGTGCCTTGACAGAAAATTCCTACGAGCAGTACTTC. Residues: CALTENSYEQYF. Looking up the rest from reference TRBV30 and TRBJ2-7 gives the full variable domain: SQTIHQWPATLVQPVGSPLSLECTVEGTSNPNLYWYRQAAGRGLQLLFYSVGIGQISSEVPQNLSASRPQDRQFILSSKKLLLSDSGFYLCALTENSYEQYFGPGTRLTVT.

The chain carries TRBV10-3 and TRBJ1-1; 11 bases are a match to TRBD1. This CDR3 comprises 17 residues. V was clipped by 1 base and J by 2 bases; unmatched bases: 6. CDR1 is ENHRY, CDR2 SYGVKD, per germline. This CDR3 reads CAISELDRGRRNTEAFF. CDR3 coding DNA: TGTGCCATCAGTGAGTTGGACAGGGGGCGCAGAAACACTGAAGCTTTCTTT.

The CDR3 protein is CASSLGGAFSYEQYF. The CDR3 DNA reads TGTGCCAGCAGTTTGGGGGGTGCCTTCTCCTACGAGCAGTACTTC. This chain uses TRBV28 with TRBJ2-7, with D possibly TRBD2 on 6 matching bases. Germline V CDR1 and CDR2: MDHEN, SYDVKM. Trimming removed 3 bases at V and 0 bases at J, with 12 bases between. The CDR3 totals 15 residues.

The V and J genes are TRBV5-1 and TRBJ2-1; maybe TRBD2 (5 bases). V lost 0 bases to trimming and J lost 2 bases, with 15 bases between them. The germline V gene encodes CDR1 SGHRS and CDR2 YFSETQ. The CDR3 contains 17 residues. The chain's CDR3 is CASSLEGPPGAYNEQFF. CDR3 DNA: TGCGCCAGCAGCTTGGAGGGCCCCCCCGGGGCCTACAATGAGCAGTTCTTC.